A single sample gave rise to the 3 T cell receptor beta chains below, sequenced in a study of shared clonotypes between healthy human individuals. CD45RO-negative cells were positively selected for CCR7, leaving out terminally differentiated effector memory CD45RA+ cells. The assay was immunoSEQ multiplex PCR, and TCRdb's table has in-frame clones only and misses some. The sample lists almost 700,000 clones, about 90% occurring once. Material: naive CD8+ T cells sorted from blood. These receptors were taken from a young man in good health.

CDR3 DNA sequence: TGTGCTAGTGGTTCTTCCCTAGAGCGGGAGAGTCAAGAGACCCAGTACTTC. Protein product: CASGSSLERESQETQYF. V gene TRBV12-5 combines with J gene TRBJ2-5, with TRBD2 identical over 8 bases. Germline trimming cut 4 bases from V and 2 bases from J; bases unmatched to any gene: 12. This CDR3 is built from 17 residues. CDR1 and CDR2 from the germline V gene are LGHNT and FRNRAP.

This sequence joins TRBV2 and TRBJ2-7; D ambiguous. V lost 1 base and J 2 bases, leaving 9 bases between the germline ends. This CDR3 region has 14 residues. The germline V gene encodes CDR1 SNHLY and CDR2 FYNNEI. The CDR3, as DNA: TGTGCCAGCAGTGAAGGCAGATTTACCTACGAGCAGTACTTC. This translates into CASSEGRFTYEQYF. The complete variable domain, with remaining parts taken from reference TRBV2 and TRBJ2-7, reads EPEVTQTPSHQVTQMGQEVILRCVPISNHLYFYWYRQILGQKVEFLVSFYNNEISEKSEIFDDQFSVERPDGSNFTLKIRSTKLEDSAMYFCASSEGRFTYEQYFGPGTRLTVT.

The chain carries TRBV30 and TRBJ2-3; D might be TRBD2 (6 bases). The CDR3 length is 15 residues. V was trimmed by 5 bases and J by 2 bases, leaving 17 bases between them. Germline-derived CDR1 and CDR2 are GTSNPN and SVGIG (reference sequence). CDR3 nucleotides: TGTGCCTGGGGTCGGGGTAGCGGAAACACAGATACGCAGTATTTT. Residues: CAWGRGSGNTDTQYF.